The rows below give T cell receptor beta chains drawn from one sample of a study of T cell responses to AZD1222 COVID-19 vaccine. This table comes from immunoSEQ multiplex PCR, and its TCRdb copy is limited to in-frame clones, with some not included. The sample holds more than 95,000 clones, about 85% seen once. The starting material was peripheral blood, obtained on day 0 of AZD1222 vaccination. The receptors shown here come from an adult in good health. Both conserved end residues are part of each CDR3. Each record gives: V gene, D gene, clone size, J gene, CDR3 DNA, CDR3 protein. The D gene is left open where the match is weak. Clone size, where shown, is once, few, many, or a class for clones that have expanded.

v_call: TRBV6-7
d_call: TRBD2
clone_size: NA
j_call: TRBJ2-1
cdr3_nt: TGTGCCAGCAGTTACTCCTGCGGGGGTTCCTACAATGAGCAGTTCTTC
cdr3_aa: CASSYSCGGSYNEQFF

v_call: TRBV4-2
d_call: NA
clone_size: NA
j_call: TRBJ2-1
cdr3_nt: TGTGCCAGCAGCCAAGAAGGGTATTCGCGGGAGCAGTTCTTC
cdr3_aa: CASSQEGYSREQFF

v_call: TRBV5-1
d_call: NA
clone_size: NA
j_call: TRBJ2-2
cdr3_nt: TGCGCCAGCAGCTTGGCCGACAGAGCGAACACCGGGGAGCTGTTTTTT
cdr3_aa: CASSLADRANTGELFF

v_call: TRBV5-5
d_call: NA
clone_size: NA
j_call: TRBJ1-1
cdr3_nt: TGTGCCAGCAGCTTGGCCGGCAGGGTGAACACTGAAGCTTTCTTT
cdr3_aa: CASSLAGRVNTEAFF

v_call: TRBV3-1/TRBV3-2
d_call: NA
clone_size: NA
j_call: TRBJ1-4
cdr3_nt: TGTGCCAGCAGCCGGTACCTGGCAACTAATGAAAAACTGTTTTTT
cdr3_aa: CASSRYLATNEKLFF

v_call: TRBV28
d_call: NA
clone_size: NA
j_call: TRBJ1-1
cdr3_nt: TGTGCCAGCCTCGGGGGGCCCAAGGAAGCTTTCTTT
cdr3_aa: CASLGGPKEAFF

v_call: TRBV24-1
d_call: TRBD1
clone_size: NA
j_call: TRBJ1-5
cdr3_nt: TGTGCCACCAGTGAATCAACAGGGGGCCTCAATCAGCCCCAGCATTTT
cdr3_aa: CATSESTGGLNQPQHF

v_call: TRBV19
d_call: TRBD1
clone_size: once
j_call: TRBJ1-2
cdr3_nt: TGTGCCAGTAGGAATCGCCGGGACAGTGGATCCTATGGCTACACCTTC
cdr3_aa: CASRNRRDSGSYGYTF

v_call: TRBV2
d_call: TRBD1
clone_size: few
j_call: TRBJ2-3
cdr3_nt: TGTGCCAGCAGTGAACGGGCAGGGGGAACAGATACGCAGTATTTT
cdr3_aa: CASSERAGGTDTQYF

v_call: TRBV4-2
d_call: NA
clone_size: NA
j_call: TRBJ1-5
cdr3_nt: TGTGCCAGCAGCCCTGAAAAGTTAAGCAATCAGCCCCAGCATTTT
cdr3_aa: CASSPEKLSNQPQHF

v_call: TRBV15
d_call: TRBD1
clone_size: NA
j_call: TRBJ2-7
cdr3_nt: TGTGCCACCAGCAGGGACAGGGTCGAGCAGTACTTC
cdr3_aa: CATSRDRVEQYF

v_call: TRBV7-2
d_call: TRBD1
clone_size: NA
j_call: TRBJ1-2
cdr3_nt: TGTGCCAGCAGCTTAACCTTACAGGGGGCGTTGGGCTACACCTTC
cdr3_aa: CASSLTLQGALGYTF

v_call: TRBV28
d_call: NA
clone_size: NA
j_call: TRBJ1-6
cdr3_nt: TGTGCCAGCAGTCACGCTCCCGGACAATATAATTCACCCCTCCACTTT
cdr3_aa: CASSHAPGQYNSPLHF

v_call: TRBV7-9
d_call: NA
clone_size: NA
j_call: TRBJ1-1
cdr3_nt: TGTGCCAGCAGCTCACCCCAAGGTTGGGGAGCTTTCTTT
cdr3_aa: CASSSPQGWGAFF

v_call: TRBV4-1
d_call: TRBD1
clone_size: NA
j_call: TRBJ2-3
cdr3_nt: TGCGCCAGCAGCCCTAGCGTCCCGGGACAGGGGAGGGATACGCAGTATTTT
cdr3_aa: CASSPSVPGQGRDTQYF

v_call: TRBV13
d_call: TRBD1
clone_size: NA
j_call: TRBJ1-4
cdr3_nt: TGTGCCAGCAGCGCCAAACAGGGGCTTCGGCGTGAAAAACTGTTTTTT
cdr3_aa: CASSAKQGLRREKLFF

v_call: TRBV28
d_call: NA
clone_size: NA
j_call: TRBJ1-5
cdr3_nt: TGTGCCAGCAGCATCAGGGGGCCCCAGCATTTT
cdr3_aa: CASSIRGPQHF

v_call: TRBV19
d_call: TRBD2
clone_size: NA
j_call: TRBJ2-4
cdr3_nt: TGTGCCAGTAGTTTCTCTAGCGGGAGGGCCAGGATAGGCAAAAACATTCAGTACTTC
cdr3_aa: CASSFSSGRARIGKNIQYF

v_call: TRBV27
d_call: NA
clone_size: NA
j_call: TRBJ2-7
cdr3_nt: TGTGCCAGCAGTATCCTGGGGCAGGCATACACCTACGAGCAGTACTTC
cdr3_aa: CASSILGQAYTYEQYF

v_call: TRBV19
d_call: NA
clone_size: NA
j_call: TRBJ2-1
cdr3_nt: TGTGCCAGTAGTATAGAGGGATACAATGAGCAGTTCTTC
cdr3_aa: CASSIEGYNEQFF

v_call: TRBV5-4
d_call: TRBD2
clone_size: NA
j_call: TRBJ2-1
cdr3_nt: TGTGCCAGCAGCCCTCGGTCCGGGACTACCTACAATGAGCAGTTCTTC
cdr3_aa: CASSPRSGTTYNEQFF

v_call: TRBV6-5
d_call: TRBD1
clone_size: NA
j_call: TRBJ1-4
cdr3_nt: TGTGCCAGCAGTCACAGGGGGCGCGTTGAAAAACTGTTTTTT
cdr3_aa: CASSHRGRVEKLFF